The 32 T cell receptor beta chains given below trace back to one sample, sequenced in a study of cytomegalovirus exposure and HLA in healthy donors. In the PCR, 60 Vbeta and 13 Jbeta primers were used. Method: immunoSEQ multiplex PCR; TCRdb's copy keeps in-frame clones and lacks some. Of 150,000 to 200,000 clones listed, roughly 9.4% are singletons. Material for sequencing was PBMCs. The receptors stem from a woman in her 30s in good health and CMV-seropositive.

This clone was picked up a small number of times. The CDR3 sequence is CASSPPPMSSYNEQFF. In nucleotides, the CDR3 is TGTGCCAGTAGCCCGCCTCCTATGAGCTCCTACAATGAGCAGTTCTTC. The chain is built from TRBV19 and TRBJ2-1; no reliable D call. Germline assignment: CDR1 LNHDA and CDR2 SQIVND (reference sequence). The CDR3 is made up of 16 amino acids. With 6 bases removed from V and 0 bases from J, the gap between germline ends came to 15 bases.

This clone was counted a few times. The rearrangement links TRBV6-1 to TRBJ1-1; a weak D match, TRBD1 (5 bases). The CDR3 has 15 residues. Trimming stripped 2 bases from V and 1 base from J, with 11 bases between. The germline gives CDR1 MNHNS, CDR2 SASEGT. The CDR3 DNA reads TGTGCCAGCAGTGAATTCAGGGTCTCGAACACTGAAGCTTTCTTT. It specifies CASSEFRVSNTEAFF.

The chain links TRBV6-5 to TRBJ2-7; the D is unclear. The V end was cut by 0 bases, the J end by 6 bases, with 9 bases between. Germline CDR1 and CDR2: MNHEY and SVGAGI. The CDR3 totals 13 residues. This CDR3 reads CASSYSAAREQYF. The CDR3 region has the DNA TGTGCCAGCAGTTACTCGGCGGCGCGCGAGCAGTACTTC.

This clone showed up just a few times. This chain joins TRBV5-5 and TRBJ1-1, with D possibly matching TRBD1 (6 bases). Germline CDR1 reads SGHKS; CDR2 reads YYEKEE (reference sequence). With 1 base removed from V and 3 bases from J, the gap between germline ends came to 10 bases. The CDR3 is 14 residues long. CDR3 sequence: CASSLTDSYTEAFF. In DNA form, the CDR3 reads TGTGCCAGCAGCTTGACGGACAGCTACACTGAAGCTTTCTTT.

The rearrangement joins TRBV5-4 to TRBJ2-7; a weak D match, TRBD1 (6 bases). V was shortened by 4 bases and J by 3 bases, with 14 bases between the two germline ends. The germline gives CDR1 SGHNT, CDR2 YYREEE (reference sequence). The CDR3 contains 14 residues. DNA of the CDR3: TGTGCCAGCAGCCGACAGGCAGGGCTCTACGAGCAGTACGTC. Amino acids: CASSRQAGLYEQYV.

In this sample, this clone turned up a few times. The V and J genes are TRBV2 and TRBJ2-7, with D possibly matching TRBD2 (7 bases). V lost 4 bases and J lost 1, with 23 bases in between. The length of the CDR3 is 18 residues. CDR1 and CDR2 (germline): SNHLY, FYNNEI. The CDR3 here is CASSVSRKGGRISYEQYF. CDR3 bases: TGTGCCAGCAGTGTGTCTCGGAAGGGGGGGCGGATTTCCTACGAGCAGTACTTC.

This clone was seen only a few times. The genes are TRBV6-5 and TRBJ2-5; 9 bases align to TRBD1. The CDR3 loop spans 11 amino acids. Germline lookup yields CDR1 MNHEY and CDR2 SVGAGI. V gave up 10 bases and J gave up 10 bases; unmatched junction bases: 7. CDR3 in DNA: TGTGCCACGGGGACAGGGAGGGACCAGTACTTC. Amino acids: CATGTGRDQYF.

This clone has just a few counts. This chain uses TRBV4-2 with TRBJ2-2; 15 positions match TRBD2. Trimming removed 3 bases from V and 5 bases from J; junction bases left unmatched: 13. The V gene's germline CDR1 is LGHNA and CDR2 YNFKEQ. The CDR3 sequence is 20 residues long. This CDR3 is CASSHGGLAGGLSQTGELFF. In DNA, the CDR3 is TGTGCCAGCAGCCACGGAGGACTAGCGGGAGGGCTCTCGCAGACCGGGGAGCTGTTTTTT.

This clone was counted between two and nine times. This chain uses TRBV15 with TRBJ1-4; 8 nucleotides line up with TRBD1. Looked up from germline, CDR1 is LNHNV and CDR2 is YYDKDF (reference sequence). The trim removed 5 bases at V and 7 bases at J, leaving 9 bases unmatched. CDR3 length: 15 residues. CDR3 sequence: CATSRGDRTGEKLFF. In DNA, the CDR3 is TGTGCCACCAGCCGGGGGGACAGGACGGGTGAAAAACTGTTTTTT. Together with reference TRBV15 and TRBJ1-4, the CDR3 gives the full variable domain: DAMVIQNPRYQVTQFGKPVTLSCSQTLNHNVMYWYQQKSSQAPKLLFHYYDKDFNNEADTPDNFQSRRPNTSFCFLDIRSPGLGDTAMYLCATSRGDRTGEKLFFGSGTQLSVL.

The chain is built from TRBV14 and TRBJ2-3; a weak D match, TRBD2 (6 bases). This CDR3 has 18 residues. The germline CDR1 and CDR2 sequences are SGHDN and FVKESK. V gave up 3 bases and J gave up 2 bases, with 21 bases separating them. The CDR3 DNA follows: TGTGCCAGCAGCCACGGTAGAGGTCATATAGCGGCCACAGATACGCAGTATTTT. This sequence encodes CASSHGRGHIAATDTQYF.

CDR3 DNA sequence: TGTGCCAGCAGCAAGGGGACAGCAATCTCTGGAAACACCATATATTTT. It specifies CASSKGTAISGNTIYF. This rearrangement joins TRBV7-6 to TRBJ1-3; TRBD1 agrees at 7 bases. CDR1 is SGHVS, CDR2 FNYEAQ, per germline. V lost 5 bases to trimming and J lost 0 bases; unmatched junction nucleotides: 7. The CDR3 contains 16 residues.

This rearrangement joins TRBV9 to TRBJ2-1, with D tentatively TRBD2 (5 bases). Germline CDR1 reads SGDLS; CDR2 reads YYNGEE. The CDR3 is 13 amino acids. Trimming took off 6 bases at V and 6 bases at J, with 13 bases between the two ends. The CDR3 DNA reads as TGTGCCAGCAAGTCGGGGTCTGGCAATGAGCAGTTCTTC. Its protein is CASKSGSGNEQFF.

The chain's CDR3 is CASSQSTGTGGYGYTF. The CDR3 DNA follows: TGCGCCAGCAGCCAGAGCACCGGGACAGGGGGCTATGGCTACACCTTC. This rearrangement joins TRBV4-1 to TRBJ1-2, with 11 bases that match TRBD1. Germline CDR1 reads MGHRA; CDR2 reads YSYEKL. V gave up 3 bases and J gave up 4 bases; unmatched junction bases: 7. CDR3 size: 16 residues.

This sequence joins TRBV14 and TRBJ1-1, with unresolved D. With 5 bases removed from V and 0 bases from J, the gap between germline ends came to 13 bases. CDR3 length: 15 amino acids. Germline loops: CDR1 SGHDN, CDR2 FVKESK. In DNA form, the CDR3 reads TGTGCCAGCAGCTCGACGAGGAGCATGAACACTGAAGCTTTCTTT. Translating gives CASSSTRSMNTEAFF.

This clone was observed a few times. V is TRBV30 and J is TRBJ2-7, with D perhaps TRBD1 (5 bases). Germline CDR1 GTSNPN, CDR2 SVGIG (reference sequence). This CDR3 has 12 amino acids. V was cut by 4 bases and J by 5 bases, with 12 bases left in between. CDR3 loop: CAWNPGRNEQYF. The CDR3 DNA is TGTGCCTGGAACCCAGGGCGGAACGAGCAGTACTTC.

The gene calls are TRBV5-1 and TRBJ2-2; TRBD1 aligns across 7 bases. Germline assignment: CDR1 SGHRS and CDR2 YFSETQ. The CDR3 extends over 16 amino acids. Trimming cost V 3 bases and J 0 bases; bases outside gene matches: 5. The CDR3 DNA reads TGCGCCAGCAGCTGGGACAGTCCTTCGAACACCGGGGAGCTGTTTTTT. Its translation is CASSWDSPSNTGELFF.

The chain couples TRBV4-2 to TRBJ2-1, with 8 bases lining up with TRBD2. V lost 4 bases, J lost 2 bases, and 13 bases stayed unmatched. This CDR3 comprises 18 residues. CDR1 is LGHNA, CDR2 YNFKEQ, per germline. The CDR3 DNA reads TGTGCCAGCAGCCTCGACGGGGGAGATAGCGGGGCCTACAATGAGCAGTTCTTC. It encodes CASSLDGGDSGAYNEQFF.

This clone has only a few counts. The CDR3 reads CASSLPTNEQFF. As DNA, the CDR3 is TGCGCCAGCAGCTTACCGACTAATGAGCAGTTCTTC. V is TRBV5-1 and J is TRBJ2-1; the D is unclear. CDR3 length equals 12 residues. Germline values: CDR1 SGHRS, CDR2 YFSETQ. V shed 2 bases and J shed 7 bases, with 7 bases lying between them.

The rearrangement uses TRBV6-1 and TRBJ2-7; 9 positions agree with TRBD1. The J segment lost 1 base and the V segment lost 1 base, leaving 8 bases of the junction unmatched. The V gene's germline CDR1 is MNHNS and CDR2 SASEGT. The CDR3 totals 17 residues. The chain's CDR3 is CASSEVSGDRVSYEQYF. CDR3 coding DNA: TGTGCCAGCAGTGAAGTAAGCGGGGACAGGGTGTCCTACGAGCAGTACTTC.

This clone turned up a few times. This sequence joins TRBV2 and TRBJ1-2, with D possibly being TRBD1 (5 bases). The V and J ends lost 6 bases and 5 bases respectively, with 13 bases between them. From germline, CDR1 is SNHLY and CDR2 FYNNEI. CDR3 size: 13 residues. The CDR3 here is CASRVQASYGYTF. CDR3 DNA sequence: TGTGCCAGCAGGGTACAGGCGTCGTATGGCTACACCTTC.

The CDR3 sequence: CASRPGLAIQETQYF. In nucleotides, the CDR3 is TGTGCCAGCAGACCGGGACTAGCGATACAAGAGACCCAGTACTTC. This chain links TRBV6-4 with TRBJ2-5; 10 nucleotides align to TRBD2. This CDR3 has 15 residues. CDR1 MRHNA and CDR2 SNTAGT come from the germline V gene. The ends lost 6 bases at V and 2 bases at J; junction bases unmatched: 6.

This clone was counted a few times. The chain recombines TRBV5-4 with TRBJ1-2, with a possible D match to TRBD1 (5 bases). Trimming stripped 3 bases from V and 8 bases from J, with 23 bases between. Per the germline V gene, CDR1 is SGHNT and CDR2 is YYREEE (reference sequence). The CDR3 contains 16 residues. CDR3 nucleotides: TGTGCCAGCAGCTACCCTTGGCGAGGGAGGGGAGGCGGCTACACCTTC. Translated, it gives CASSYPWRGRGGGYTF.

The CDR3 loop is CAWGPAGLAGIQETQYF. The CDR3 nucleotides read TGTGCCTGGGGGCCCGCCGGGCTAGCGGGAATCCAAGAGACCCAGTACTTC. This chain connects TRBV30 to TRBJ2-5, with TRBD2 matching over 9 bases. This CDR3 contains 17 residues. After removal of 5 bases from V and 1 base from J, the junction contained 14 bases not matched to a gene. Germline V gives CDR1 GTSNPN, CDR2 SVGIG (reference sequence).

The chain links TRBV6-1 to TRBJ2-3, with D perhaps matching TRBD2 (7 bases). Trimming cost V 6 bases and J 9 bases, with 22 bases left between them. The CDR3 length is 15 residues. Germline V gene sequence: CDR1 MNHNS, CDR2 SASEGT. The CDR3 sequence is CASSARGPNWGTQYF. In DNA, the CDR3 is TGTGCCAGCAGCGCGCGGGGGCCCAACTGGGGAACGCAGTATTTT.

This clone turned up a few times. The genes are TRBV2 and TRBJ2-2; TRBD1 agrees at 9 bases. Germline values: CDR1 SNHLY, CDR2 FYNNEI. V shed 8 bases and J 4 bases; nucleotides not matched to a gene: 11. The CDR3 is 16 amino acids. The CDR3: CASDRPDRGVTGELFF. The CDR3 region has the DNA TGTGCCAGCGACCGACCCGACAGGGGGGTCACCGGGGAGCTGTTTTTT.

This clone came up many times. The rearrangement links TRBV5-6 to TRBJ2-7; unclear D gene. From germline, CDR1 is SGHDT and CDR2 YYEEEE. This CDR3 is 12 amino acids long. V lost 3 bases to trimming and J lost 3 bases, with 7 bases between them. CDR3 loop: CASSWADYEQYF. CDR3 sequence (DNA): TGTGCCAGCAGCTGGGCAGACTACGAGCAGTACTTC.

V usage is TRBV11-2 and J usage is TRBJ2-7; D possibly corresponds to TRBD1 (6 bases). This CDR3 has 16 residues. CDR1 SGHAT and CDR2 FQNNGV come from the germline V gene. V lost 5 bases to trimming and J lost 1 base, with 18 bases between them. CDR3 amino acids: CASSPTGHPGSYEQYF. Here the CDR3 DNA reads TGTGCCAGCAGCCCGACGGGACATCCGGGATCCTACGAGCAGTACTTC.

This clone was detected only a few times. The genes are TRBV6-5 and TRBJ1-1; D remains ambiguous. Germline CDR1 MNHEY, CDR2 SVGAGI. The V and J ends lost 2 bases and 3 bases respectively, with 7 bases between them. This CDR3 contains 13 residues. Written as DNA, the CDR3 is TGTGCCAGCAGTTACGAGGGAGACACTGAAGCTTTCTTT. This sequence encodes CASSYEGDTEAFF.

This clone was counted at least ten times. As DNA, the CDR3 is TGTGCCACCAGACAGGCCGGGGACATTCAGTACTTC. This translates into CATRQAGDIQYF. This sequence joins TRBV19 and TRBJ2-4, with D perhaps TRBD1 (6 bases). V was clipped by 10 bases and J by 8 bases, with 15 bases between them. The CDR3 spans 12 residues. Germline V gene lookup returns CDR1 LNHDA and CDR2 SQIVND (reference sequence).

The table lists this clone with a few counts. This chain uses TRBV15 with TRBJ2-7, with 9 bases matching TRBD1. CDR3 size: 15 residues. J lost 4 bases, V lost 0 bases, and 4 bases had no gene match. CDR1 and CDR2 (germline): LNHNV, YYDKDF (reference sequence). CDR3 DNA sequence: TGTGCCACCAGCAGAGAGGGAGGACAGGGGTACGAGCAGTACTTC. Amino acids: CATSREGGQGYEQYF. Full variable domain (remainder filled in from reference TRBV15 and TRBJ2-7): DAMVIQNPRYQVTQFGKPVTLSCSQTLNHNVMYWYQQKSSQAPKLLFHYYDKDFNNEADTPDNFQSRRPNTSFCFLDIRSPGLGDTAMYLCATSREGGQGYEQYFGPGTRLTVT.

This clone was observed a handful of times. The rearrangement links TRBV11-2 to TRBJ2-7; 8 bases fit TRBD1. In germline, CDR1 is SGHAT, CDR2 FQNNGV. The CDR3 loop spans 14 amino acids. The junction had 4 bases not matched to a gene; V was cut back by 1 base and J by 5 bases. Written as DNA, the CDR3 is TGTGCCAGCAGCTTAGTACAGGGGGTCCACGAGCAGTACTTC. Protein sequence: CASSLVQGVHEQYF.

CDR3 coding DNA: TGTGCCAGCAGCTTGGCCGGAGGGGCCCCCACAGATACGCAGTATTTT. Translation gives CASSLAGGAPTDTQYF. The V and J genes are TRBV5-6 and TRBJ2-3; D may be TRBD2 (6 bases). There are 16 residues in the CDR3. Germline loops: CDR1 SGHDT, CDR2 YYEEEE. V was shortened by 0 bases and J by 2 bases, with 13 bases between the two germline ends.